Listed below are T cell receptor beta chains from one sample, sequenced in a study of T cells expressing NK-cell markers. TCRdb re-called the 5' RACE reads; every CDR3 protein appears as one record, without DNA. This specimen shows about 380,000 distinct CDR3 sequences; the ten leading clones hold roughly 5.2%. Sequencing was done on a sample of blood T cells: a sorted CD56 or NKG2C T cell subset, CD4+ or CD8+ T cells, or bulk PBMC T cells (not recorded which). Receptors were obtained from a man aged 18 to 69 in good health. CDR3s include the opening cysteine and the closing phenylalanine or tryptophan. Each record gives: CDR3 length, J gene, V gene, CDR3 protein.

cdr3_length: 16
j_call: TRBJ1-6
v_call: TRBV20-1
cdr3_aa: CSARLAGGVLNSPLHF

cdr3_length: 17
j_call: TRBJ2-1
v_call: TRBV20-1
cdr3_aa: CSVKGLAGGLSISEQFF

cdr3_length: 14
j_call: TRBJ1-5
v_call: TRBV12-3/TRBV12-4
cdr3_aa: CASSTTDSNQPQHF

cdr3_length: 16
j_call: TRBJ1-3
v_call: TRBV14
cdr3_aa: CASSRPGLSSGNTIYF

cdr3_length: 14
j_call: TRBJ2-2
v_call: TRBV27
cdr3_aa: CASRQGSDTGELFF

cdr3_length: 15
j_call: TRBJ2-7
v_call: TRBV11-3
cdr3_aa: CASRTQGQIPYEQYF

cdr3_length: 14
j_call: TRBJ2-1
v_call: TRBV7-9
cdr3_aa: CATHKAGPGNEQFF

cdr3_length: 14
j_call: TRBJ2-5
v_call: TRBV7-6
cdr3_aa: CASSSLGVGETQYF

cdr3_length: 12
j_call: TRBJ1-1
v_call: TRBV19
cdr3_aa: CASSIRPGEAFF

cdr3_length: 15
j_call: TRBJ2-1
v_call: TRBV7-2
cdr3_aa: CASSLRRDSYNEQFF

cdr3_length: 17
j_call: TRBJ2-3
v_call: TRBV7-9
cdr3_aa: CASSLRTTSGGADTQYF

cdr3_length: 15
j_call: TRBJ2-7
v_call: TRBV3-1
cdr3_aa: CASSQVGSLVHEQYF

cdr3_length: 17
j_call: TRBJ2-1
v_call: TRBV7-2
cdr3_aa: CASSLAPTGLSYNEQFF

cdr3_length: 15
j_call: TRBJ2-1
v_call: TRBV12-3/TRBV12-4
cdr3_aa: CASSLTSGGKNEQFF

cdr3_length: 15
j_call: TRBJ2-1
v_call: TRBV9
cdr3_aa: CASSSRVAGTHQQFF

cdr3_length: 15
j_call: TRBJ2-2
v_call: TRBV5-1
cdr3_aa: CASSSLRLHTGELFF

cdr3_length: 14
j_call: TRBJ2-5
v_call: TRBV5-5
cdr3_aa: CASSLGGVLETQYF

cdr3_length: 16
j_call: TRBJ2-5
v_call: TRBV7-9
cdr3_aa: CASSLGEGAGEETQYF

cdr3_length: 14
j_call: TRBJ2-3
v_call: TRBV7-2
cdr3_aa: CASSSGPSTDTQYF

cdr3_length: 15
j_call: TRBJ2-1
v_call: TRBV7-2
cdr3_aa: CASSLKAGGRGEQFF

cdr3_length: 16
j_call: TRBJ1-1
v_call: TRBV9
cdr3_aa: CASSVSPGVVNTEAFF

cdr3_length: 14
j_call: TRBJ2-5
v_call: TRBV5-1
cdr3_aa: CASRTGGTQETQYF

cdr3_length: 15
j_call: TRBJ1-1
v_call: TRBV5-1
cdr3_aa: CASSAREFGNTEAFF

cdr3_length: 14
j_call: TRBJ2-1
v_call: TRBV19
cdr3_aa: CASSIPTHNNEQFF

cdr3_length: 15
j_call: TRBJ2-7
v_call: TRBV24-1
cdr3_aa: CATSAARAGGYEQYF

cdr3_length: 16
j_call: TRBJ1-4
v_call: TRBV5-1
cdr3_aa: CASSLDGPATNEKLFF

cdr3_length: 15
j_call: TRBJ1-2
v_call: TRBV25-1
cdr3_aa: CASSPNGGLSGGNTF

cdr3_length: 12
j_call: TRBJ1-2
v_call: TRBV11-1
cdr3_aa: CASSSPRSGYTF

cdr3_length: 16
j_call: TRBJ2-3
v_call: TRBV6-5
cdr3_aa: CASSYDSSGGLDTQYF

cdr3_length: 14
j_call: TRBJ2-7
v_call: TRBV7-3
cdr3_aa: CANPTSGGHGEQYF

cdr3_length: 15
j_call: TRBJ2-1
v_call: TRBV28
cdr3_aa: CASSLRTGGAEEQFF

cdr3_length: 13
j_call: TRBJ2-3
v_call: TRBV4-1
cdr3_aa: CASRWEYEDTQYF

cdr3_length: 15
j_call: TRBJ2-1
v_call: TRBV10-3
cdr3_aa: CAISEAGTSGGERFF

cdr3_length: 14
j_call: TRBJ1-2
v_call: TRBV11-2
cdr3_aa: CASSLVGANYGYTF

cdr3_length: 14
j_call: TRBJ2-3
v_call: TRBV6-1
cdr3_aa: CASSEVRGTDTQYF

cdr3_length: 14
j_call: TRBJ1-4
v_call: TRBV10-3
cdr3_aa: CAISEGAANEKLFF

cdr3_length: 15
j_call: TRBJ2-5
v_call: TRBV18
cdr3_aa: CASSLTGTGEKTQYF

cdr3_length: 16
j_call: TRBJ1-1
v_call: TRBV5-6
cdr3_aa: CASSLKRTQGNTEAFF

cdr3_length: 15
j_call: TRBJ2-2
v_call: TRBV6-2/TRBV6-3
cdr3_aa: CASSYRLVDTGELFF

cdr3_length: 15
j_call: TRBJ2-7
v_call: TRBV5-4
cdr3_aa: CASTKASGGNYEQYF

cdr3_length: 16
j_call: TRBJ1-5
v_call: TRBV7-2
cdr3_aa: CASSLGTGRGNQPQHF

cdr3_length: 13
j_call: TRBJ2-3
v_call: TRBV2
cdr3_aa: CASKASLSDTQYF

cdr3_length: 18
j_call: TRBJ2-1
v_call: TRBV12-3/TRBV12-4
cdr3_aa: CASSLAKLAGANGGEQFF

cdr3_length: 14
j_call: TRBJ2-1
v_call: TRBV5-1
cdr3_aa: CASSLSSSYNEQFF

cdr3_length: 13
j_call: TRBJ1-1
v_call: TRBV6-1
cdr3_aa: CASSQLPQGEAFF

cdr3_length: 14
j_call: TRBJ1-3
v_call: TRBV3-1
cdr3_aa: CASRSALLGNTIYF

cdr3_length: 13
j_call: TRBJ2-5
v_call: TRBV6-4
cdr3_aa: CASSPQAGETQYF

cdr3_length: 13
j_call: TRBJ2-2
v_call: TRBV5-6
cdr3_aa: CASKRTSSGELFF

cdr3_length: 15
j_call: TRBJ1-6
v_call: TRBV12-5
cdr3_aa: CASGLVDSPSSPLHF

cdr3_length: 18
j_call: TRBJ2-4
v_call: TRBV12-3/TRBV12-4
cdr3_aa: CASSPRLAGALAKNIQYF

cdr3_length: 16
j_call: TRBJ2-2
v_call: TRBV23-1
cdr3_aa: CASSPRLTPNTGELFF

cdr3_length: 14
j_call: TRBJ2-1
v_call: TRBV6-1
cdr3_aa: CASTSRTSLAEQFF